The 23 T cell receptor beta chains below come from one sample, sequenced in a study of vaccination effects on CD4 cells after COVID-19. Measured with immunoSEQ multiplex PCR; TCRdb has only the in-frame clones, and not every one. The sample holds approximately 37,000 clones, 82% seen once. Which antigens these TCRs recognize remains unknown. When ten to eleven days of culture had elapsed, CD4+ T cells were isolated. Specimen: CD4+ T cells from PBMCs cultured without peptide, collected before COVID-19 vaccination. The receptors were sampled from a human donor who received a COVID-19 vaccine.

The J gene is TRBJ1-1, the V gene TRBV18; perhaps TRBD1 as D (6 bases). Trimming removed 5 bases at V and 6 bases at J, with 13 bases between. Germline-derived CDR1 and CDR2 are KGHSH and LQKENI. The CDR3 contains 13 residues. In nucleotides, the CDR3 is TGTGCCAGCTCATTACGGGACATATCTGAAGCTTTCTTT. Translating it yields CASSLRDISEAFF.

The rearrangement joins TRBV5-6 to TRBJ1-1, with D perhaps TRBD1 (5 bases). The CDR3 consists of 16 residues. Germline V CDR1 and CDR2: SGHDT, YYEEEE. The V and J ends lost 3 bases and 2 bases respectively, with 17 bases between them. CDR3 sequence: CASSSQLGQGNTEAFF. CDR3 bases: TGTGCCAGCAGCTCTCAACTGGGGCAGGGAAACACTGAAGCTTTCTTT.

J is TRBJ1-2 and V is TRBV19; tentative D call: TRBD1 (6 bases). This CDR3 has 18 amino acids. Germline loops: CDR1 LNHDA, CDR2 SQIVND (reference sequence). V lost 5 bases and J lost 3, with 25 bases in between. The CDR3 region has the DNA TGTGCCAGTAGTTTTTGGGAGGGGGATGAAAACGGATACTATGGCTACACCTTC. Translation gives CASSFWEGDENGYYGYTF.

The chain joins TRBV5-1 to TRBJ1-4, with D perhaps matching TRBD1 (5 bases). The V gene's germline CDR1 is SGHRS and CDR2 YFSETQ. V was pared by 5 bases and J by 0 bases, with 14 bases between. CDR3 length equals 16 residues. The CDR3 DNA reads TGCGCCAGCAGTTACGGGGCCTCCGCAACTAATGAAAAACTGTTTTTT. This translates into CASSYGASATNEKLFF.

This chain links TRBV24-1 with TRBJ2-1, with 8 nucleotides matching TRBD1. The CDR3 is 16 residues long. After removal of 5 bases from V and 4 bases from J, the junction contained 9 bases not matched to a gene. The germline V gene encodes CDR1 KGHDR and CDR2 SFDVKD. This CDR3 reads CATSGISRDRYNEQFF. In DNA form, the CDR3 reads TGTGCCACCAGTGGTATAAGCCGGGACAGGTACAATGAGCAGTTCTTC.

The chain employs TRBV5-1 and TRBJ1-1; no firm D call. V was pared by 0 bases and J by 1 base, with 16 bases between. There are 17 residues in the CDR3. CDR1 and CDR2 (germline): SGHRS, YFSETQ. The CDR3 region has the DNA TGCGCCAGCAGCTTGGAAAGTTTGGGATTTGGGAACACTGAAGCTTTCTTT. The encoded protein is CASSLESLGFGNTEAFF. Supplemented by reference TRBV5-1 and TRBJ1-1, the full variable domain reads KAGVTQTPRYLIKTRGQQVTLSCSPISGHRSVSWYQQTPGQGLQFLFEYFSETQRNKGNFPGRFSGRQFSNSRSEMNVSTLELGDSALYLCASSLESLGFGNTEAFFGQGTRLTVV.

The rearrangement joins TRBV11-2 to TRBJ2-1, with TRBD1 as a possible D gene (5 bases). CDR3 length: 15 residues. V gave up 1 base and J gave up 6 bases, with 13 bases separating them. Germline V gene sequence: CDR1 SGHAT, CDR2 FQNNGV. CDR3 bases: TGTGCCAGCAGCTTAGTGGGTTGGCAGGGCAATGAGCAGTTCTTC. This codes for CASSLVGWQGNEQFF.

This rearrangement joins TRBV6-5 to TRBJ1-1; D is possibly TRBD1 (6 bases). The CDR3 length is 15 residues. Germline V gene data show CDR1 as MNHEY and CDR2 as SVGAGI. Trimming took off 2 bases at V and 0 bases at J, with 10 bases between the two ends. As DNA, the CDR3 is TGTGCCAGCAGTTACACTGGACAGATGAACACTGAAGCTTTCTTT. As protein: CASSYTGQMNTEAFF.

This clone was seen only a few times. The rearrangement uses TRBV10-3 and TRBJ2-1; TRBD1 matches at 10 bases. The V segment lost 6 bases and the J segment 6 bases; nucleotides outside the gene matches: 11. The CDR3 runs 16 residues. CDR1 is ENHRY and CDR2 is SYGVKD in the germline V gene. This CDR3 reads CAISVAPGQGFNEQFF. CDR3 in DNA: TGTGCCATCAGCGTTGCGCCGGGACAGGGGTTCAATGAGCAGTTCTTC.

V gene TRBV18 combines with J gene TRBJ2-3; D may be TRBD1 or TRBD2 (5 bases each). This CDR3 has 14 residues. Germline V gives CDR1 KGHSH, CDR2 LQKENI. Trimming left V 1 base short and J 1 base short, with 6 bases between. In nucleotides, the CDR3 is TGTGCCAGCTCACCACTGGGGGGCACAGATACGCAGTATTTT. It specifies CASSPLGGTDTQYF.

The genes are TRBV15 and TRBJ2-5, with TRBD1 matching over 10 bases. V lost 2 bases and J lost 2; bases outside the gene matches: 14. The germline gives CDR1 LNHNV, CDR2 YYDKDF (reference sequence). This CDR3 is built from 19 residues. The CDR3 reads CATSRYLEFGQGDQETQYF. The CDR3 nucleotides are TGTGCCACCAGCAGATACCTTGAATTCGGACAGGGGGATCAAGAGACCCAGTACTTC.

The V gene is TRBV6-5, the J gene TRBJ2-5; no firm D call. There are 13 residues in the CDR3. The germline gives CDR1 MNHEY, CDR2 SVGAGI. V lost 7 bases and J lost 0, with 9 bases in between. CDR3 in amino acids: CASTEGYQETQYF. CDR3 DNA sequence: TGTGCCAGCACGGAAGGGTACCAAGAGACCCAGTACTTC.

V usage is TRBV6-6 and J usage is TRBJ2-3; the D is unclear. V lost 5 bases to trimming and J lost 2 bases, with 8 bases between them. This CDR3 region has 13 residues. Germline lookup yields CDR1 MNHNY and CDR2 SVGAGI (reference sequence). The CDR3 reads CASSPPNTDTQYF. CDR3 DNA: TGTGCCAGCAGTCCCCCAAACACAGATACGCAGTATTTT.

CDR3 sequence (DNA): TGTGCCAGCAGCCCACAGACAGGGAACACTGAAGCTTTCTTT. Its protein product is CASSPQTGNTEAFF. V gene TRBV7-3 combines with J gene TRBJ1-1; tentatively, D is TRBD1 (6 bases). The V gene lost 5 bases and the J gene lost 1 base, with 11 bases spanning the gap. This CDR3 contains 14 residues. CDR1 and CDR2 from the germline V gene are SGHTA and FQGTGA.

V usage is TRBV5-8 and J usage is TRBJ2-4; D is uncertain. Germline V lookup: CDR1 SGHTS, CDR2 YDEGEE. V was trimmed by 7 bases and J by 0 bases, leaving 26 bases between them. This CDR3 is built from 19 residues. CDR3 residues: CASPVAFGLVELAKNIQYF. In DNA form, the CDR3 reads TGTGCCAGCCCTGTTGCATTCGGCCTCGTAGAACTAGCCAAAAACATTCAGTACTTC.

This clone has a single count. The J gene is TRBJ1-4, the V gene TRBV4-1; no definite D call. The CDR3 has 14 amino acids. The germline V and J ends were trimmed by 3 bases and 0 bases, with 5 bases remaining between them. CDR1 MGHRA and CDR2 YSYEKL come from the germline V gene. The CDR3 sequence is CASSQSATNEKLFF. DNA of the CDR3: TGCGCCAGCAGCCAGTCTGCAACTAATGAAAAACTGTTTTTT.

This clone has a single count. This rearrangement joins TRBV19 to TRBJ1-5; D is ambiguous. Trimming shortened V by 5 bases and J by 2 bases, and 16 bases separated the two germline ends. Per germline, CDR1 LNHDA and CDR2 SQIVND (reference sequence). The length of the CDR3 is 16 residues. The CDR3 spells CASSPRVGRGNQPQHF. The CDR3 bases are TGTGCCAGTAGTCCACGGGTAGGGCGGGGCAATCAGCCCCAGCATTTT.

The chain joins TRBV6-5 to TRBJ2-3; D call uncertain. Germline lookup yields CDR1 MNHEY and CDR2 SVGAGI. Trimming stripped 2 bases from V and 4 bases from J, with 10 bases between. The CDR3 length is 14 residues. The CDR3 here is CASSYRFRADTQYF. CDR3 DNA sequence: TGTGCCAGCAGTTACCGTTTTAGGGCAGATACGCAGTATTTT.

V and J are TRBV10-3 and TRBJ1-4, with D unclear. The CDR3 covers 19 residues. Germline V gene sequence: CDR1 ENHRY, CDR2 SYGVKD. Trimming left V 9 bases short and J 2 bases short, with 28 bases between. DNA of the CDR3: TGTGCCATTTTTCCTTCGACATGGGGTGGTGGGTCGACTAATGAAAAACTGTTTTTT. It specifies CAIFPSTWGGGSTNEKLFF.

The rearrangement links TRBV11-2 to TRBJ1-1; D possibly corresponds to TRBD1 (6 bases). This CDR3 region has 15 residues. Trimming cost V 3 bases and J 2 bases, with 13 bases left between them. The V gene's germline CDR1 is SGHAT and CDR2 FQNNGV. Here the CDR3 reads CASSLYGGKNTEAFF. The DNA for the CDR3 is TGTGCCAGCAGCTTGTATGGGGGCAAAAACACTGAAGCTTTCTTT.

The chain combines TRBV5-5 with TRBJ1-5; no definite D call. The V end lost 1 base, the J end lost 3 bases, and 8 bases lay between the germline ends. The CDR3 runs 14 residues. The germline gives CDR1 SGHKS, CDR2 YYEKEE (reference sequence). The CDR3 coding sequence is TGTGCCAGCAGCTTGAGCAGGTTCAATCAGCCCCAGCATTTT. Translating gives CASSLSRFNQPQHF.

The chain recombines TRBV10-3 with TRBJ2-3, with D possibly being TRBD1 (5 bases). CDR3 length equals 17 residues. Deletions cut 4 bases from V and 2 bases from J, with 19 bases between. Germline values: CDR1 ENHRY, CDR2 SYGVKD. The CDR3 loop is CAISGTLRVGITDTQYF. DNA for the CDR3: TGTGCCATCAGTGGGACATTAAGGGTGGGAATCACAGATACGCAGTATTTT.

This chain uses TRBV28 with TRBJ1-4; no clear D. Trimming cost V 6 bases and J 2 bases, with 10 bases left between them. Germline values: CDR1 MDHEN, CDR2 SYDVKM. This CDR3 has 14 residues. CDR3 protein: CASSRGGTNEKLFF. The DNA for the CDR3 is TGTGCCAGCAGCCGCGGAGGGACTAATGAAAAACTGTTTTTT.